The clone carrying this TCR beta chain was seen only a few times. The antigen is unknown. Per the germline V gene, CDR1 is SGHVS and CDR2 is FNYEAQ. This CDR3 spans 17 amino acids. Trimming removed 5 bases from V and 2 bases from J; junction bases left unmatched: 11. This sample stems from a study of identical twins. General observations from the study: Instead of following the same donors, the conclusions were based on cross-sectional statistical analysis. Beta out-of-frame sequences showed weaker excess sharing between twins. Cord blood's abundant beta clonotypes had fewer insertions, unlike memory repertoires. Twin pairs' shared out-of-frame alpha sequences were enriched in low generation probability.

A single record per CDR3 protein comes from TCRdb applying MiXCR to the 5' RACE reads. The sample lists hundreds of thousands of distinct CDR3 sequences; approximately 20% were seen once. These data also featured in a second study, about yellow fever vaccine responses in identical twins.

This chain connects TRBV7-6 to TRBJ2-3; 9 bases align to TRBD2. Specimen: CD4+ T cells sorted from blood. The source is a woman between 18 and 29 years old in good health. The CDR3 loop reads CASSPTGAGGYTDTQYF. Written as DNA, the CDR3 is TGTGCCAGCAGCCCTACGGGCGCGGGAGGGTACACAGATACGCAGTATTTT.